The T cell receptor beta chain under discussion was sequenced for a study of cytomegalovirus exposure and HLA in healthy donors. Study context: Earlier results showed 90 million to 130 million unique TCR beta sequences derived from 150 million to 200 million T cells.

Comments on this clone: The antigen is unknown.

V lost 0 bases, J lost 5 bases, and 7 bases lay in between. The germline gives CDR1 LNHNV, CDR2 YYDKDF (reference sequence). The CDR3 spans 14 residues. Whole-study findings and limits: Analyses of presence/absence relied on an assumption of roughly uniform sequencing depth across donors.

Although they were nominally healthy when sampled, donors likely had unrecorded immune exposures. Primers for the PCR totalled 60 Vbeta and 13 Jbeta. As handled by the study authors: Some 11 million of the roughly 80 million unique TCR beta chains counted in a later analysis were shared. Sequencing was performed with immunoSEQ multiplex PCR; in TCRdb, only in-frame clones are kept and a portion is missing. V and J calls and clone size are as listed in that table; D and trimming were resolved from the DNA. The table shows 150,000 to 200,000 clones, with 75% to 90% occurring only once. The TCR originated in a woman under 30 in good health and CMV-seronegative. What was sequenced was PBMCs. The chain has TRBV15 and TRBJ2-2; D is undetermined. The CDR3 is CATSRDIGTGELFF. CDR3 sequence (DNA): TGTGCCACCAGCAGAGATATCGGTACCGGGGAGCTGTTTTTT.